This T cell receptor (beta chain) originates from a study of blood T cell repertoires in COVID-19. Study background: Acute and convalescent COVID-19 specimens originated in the United States, Italy and Spain.

TCRdb's table, derived via immunoSEQ multiplex PCR, lists solely in-frame clones and lacks some. The sample yields about 80,000 clones, over 70% seen once. This CDR3 has 15 amino acids. Germline V gene data show CDR1 as LGHDT and CDR2 as YNNKEL (reference sequence). V was cut by 2 bases and J by 7 bases, with 15 bases left in between. The chain employs TRBV3-1 (or the pseudogene TRBV3-2) and TRBJ1-5; tentatively, D is TRBD1 (6 bases). The sequenced sample was peripheral blood. The sequence came from an elderly man with acute or convalescent COVID-19. The CDR3 here is CASSQPGHRGQPQHF. CDR3 DNA sequence: TGTGCCAGCAGCCAACCGGGACACCGAGGACAGCCCCAGCATTTT.